The text below deals with one T cell receptor (beta chain). With V trimmed by 3 bases and J by 8 bases, 12 bases remained unmatched. The CDR3 covers 15 residues. Germline CDR1 is LGHNA and CDR2 is YNFKEQ. These data originate in a study of siplizumab effects on memory and regulatory T cells. The assay covered 75,000 to 100,000 TCR templates per sample. Sequencing was performed with immunoSEQ multiplex PCR; in TCRdb, only in-frame clones are kept and a portion is missing. This sample carries tens of thousands of clones, 95% to 97% of them seen once, and the ten largest clones take 0.64%. The J gene is TRBJ1-2, the V gene TRBV4-2; 7 bases align to TRBD1. The receptor's source is a human donor in good health. Material for sequencing was naive CD4+ T cells sorted from blood. Written as DNA, the CDR3 is TGTGCCAGCAGCCAGGCCTCAGACAGGGTGGAAGGCTACACCTTC. Translating it yields CASSQASDRVEGYTF.